What follows are 12 T cell receptor beta chains derived from one specimen sequenced in a study of blood T cell repertoires in COVID-19. TCRdb's table, derived via immunoSEQ multiplex PCR, lists solely in-frame clones and lacks some. This sample yields some 250,000 clones, of which 80% to 90% are seen a single time; about 1.9% belongs to the top ten. Sequencing used PBMCs or T cells enriched from blood (not recorded which). The receptors stem from a woman between 50 and 59 years old who had recovered from COVID-19.

This clone showed up just once. The V gene is TRBV5-1, the J gene TRBJ2-5, with 8 positions matching TRBD1. Germline values: CDR1 SGHRS, CDR2 YFSETQ. The CDR3 runs 15 residues. V trimming: 1 base; J trimming: 2 bases; junction bases outside the gene matches: 4. The CDR3 loop reads CASSLLQGVQETQYF. CDR3 bases: TGCGCCAGCAGCTTGCTACAGGGGGTACAAGAGACCCAGTACTTC.

This clone was observed once. This chain uses TRBV11-3 with TRBJ2-1; TRBD2 aligns across 11 bases. CDR3 length: 16 amino acids. Trimming removed 0 bases from V and 3 bases from J; junction bases left unmatched: 1. From germline, CDR1 is SGHNT and CDR2 YENEEA. The CDR3 reads CASSLDGTSGYNEQFF. The CDR3 DNA sequence: TGTGCCAGCAGCTTAGACGGGACTAGCGGCTACAATGAGCAGTTCTTC. Full variable domain (remainder filled in from reference TRBV11-3 and TRBJ2-1): EAGVVQSPRYKIIEKKQPVAFWCNPISGHNTLYWYLQNLGQGPELLIRYENEEAVDDSQLPKDRFSAERLKGVDSTLKIQPAELGDSAVYLCASSLDGTSGYNEQFFGPGTRLTVL.

The CDR3 loop reads CASSPRTATNEKLFF. The CDR3 bases are TGTGCCAGCAGCCCCCGAACGGCAACTAATGAAAAACTGTTTTTT. This chain links TRBV7-9 with TRBJ1-4; D unclear. The length of the CDR3 is 15 residues. Germline V gene sequence: CDR1 SEHNR, CDR2 FQNEAQ (reference sequence). V was trimmed by 5 bases and J by 0 bases, leaving 10 bases between them. The entire variable domain, with the rest obtained from reference TRBV7-9 and TRBJ1-4, is as follows: DTGVSQNPRHKITKRGQNVTFRCDPISEHNRLYWYRQTLGQGPEFLTYFQNEAQLEKSRLLSDRFSAERPKGSFSTLEIQRTEQGDSAMYLCASSPRTATNEKLFFGSGTQLSVL.

V usage is TRBV7-2 and J usage is TRBJ1-1; maybe TRBD1 (5 bases). V was shortened by 1 base and J by 11 bases, with 23 bases between the two germline ends. CDR3 size: 16 residues. The germline gives CDR1 SGHTA, CDR2 FQGNSA. The CDR3 DNA reads as TGTGCCAGCAGCTTAGATCTGGCGAATGGGCCAAAGGGGGCTTTCTTT. Translated, it gives CASSLDLANGPKGAFF.

The chain recombines TRBV10-1 with TRBJ2-7, with 8 bases that match TRBD1. This CDR3 is 14 amino acids long. CDR1 is WNHNN, CDR2 SYGVQD, per germline (reference sequence). The V segment lost 8 bases and the J segment 2 bases; nucleotides outside the gene matches: 8. The CDR3 DNA reads TGCGCCAGCCCGGAAGGACAGGGACCCTACGAGCAGTACTTC. This codes for CASPEGQGPYEQYF.

This sequence joins TRBV27 and TRBJ1-6, with D perhaps matching TRBD1 (6 bases). Germline CDR1 MNHEY, CDR2 SMNVEV (reference sequence). There are 15 residues in the CDR3. Trimming left V 2 bases short and J 10 bases short, with 15 bases between. This CDR3 is CASSLRSSGESPLHF. CDR3 nucleotides: TGTGCCAGCAGTTTAAGGTCGTCAGGGGAATCACCCCTCCACTTT.

This chain connects TRBV7-9 to TRBJ1-3; D unclear. The V gene's germline CDR1 is SEHNR and CDR2 FQNEAQ (reference sequence). The CDR3 length is 16 residues. V lost 4 bases, J lost 0 bases, and 13 bases lay in between. For the CDR3, the DNA is TGTGCCAGCAGCTACCCCCCCAGGAACTCTGGAAACACCATATATTTT. Translated, it gives CASSYPPRNSGNTIYF.

V usage is TRBV7-2 and J usage is TRBJ1-2; perhaps TRBD1 as D (5 bases). This CDR3 is built from 13 residues. V was clipped by 2 bases and J by 5 bases, with 9 bases between them. Germline V gene data show CDR1 as SGHTA and CDR2 as FQGNSA. The CDR3 loop is CASSLSREYGYTF. The CDR3 nucleotides read TGTGCCAGCAGCTTATCCAGGGAATATGGCTACACCTTC. The complete variable domain, with remaining parts taken from reference TRBV7-2 and TRBJ1-2, reads GAGVSQSPSNKVTEKGKDVELRCDPISGHTALYWYRQSLGQGLEFLIYFQGNSAPDKSGLPSDRFSAERTGGSVSTLTIQRTQQEDSAVYLCASSLSREYGYTFGSGTRLTVV.

This clone was counted a single time. The chain has TRBV5-8 and TRBJ2-5; 7 bases are a match to TRBD2. Per germline, CDR1 SGHTS and CDR2 YDEGEE. V lost 4 bases and J lost 2; bases outside the gene matches: 11. CDR3 length equals 16 residues. The CDR3 spells CASSVGHAGGQETQYF. DNA of the CDR3: TGTGCCAGCAGCGTTGGACACGCCGGGGGGCAAGAGACCCAGTACTTC.

The chain joins TRBV7-3 to TRBJ2-7; D remains unclear. The germline gives CDR1 SGHTA, CDR2 FQGTGA. The CDR3 loop spans 15 amino acids. V shed 3 bases and J shed 3 bases, with 15 bases lying between them. CDR3 region: CASSFRSGPDYEQYF. CDR3 in DNA: TGTGCCAGCAGCTTCCGGTCAGGCCCCGACTACGAGCAGTACTTC.

The V and J genes are TRBV2 and TRBJ2-7, with D possibly TRBD1 on 6 matching bases. V lost 7 bases and J 5 bases, leaving 18 bases between the germline ends. The germline V gene has CDR1 SNHLY and CDR2 FYNNEI. The CDR3 is 14 amino acids. As DNA, the CDR3 is TGTGCCAGCATTAACAACAGGGTTGGGGACGAGCAGTACTTC. Amino acids: CASINNRVGDEQYF.

The chain links TRBV27 to TRBJ2-5; 7 bases map to TRBD2. From germline, CDR1 is MNHEY and CDR2 SMNVEV (reference sequence). The CDR3 totals 13 residues. The V and J ends lost 3 bases and 4 bases, in that order; junction bases with no gene match: 2. The CDR3 loop reads CASSFGGRETQYF. The DNA for the CDR3 is TGTGCCAGCAGTTTCGGCGGGAGAGAGACCCAGTACTTC.